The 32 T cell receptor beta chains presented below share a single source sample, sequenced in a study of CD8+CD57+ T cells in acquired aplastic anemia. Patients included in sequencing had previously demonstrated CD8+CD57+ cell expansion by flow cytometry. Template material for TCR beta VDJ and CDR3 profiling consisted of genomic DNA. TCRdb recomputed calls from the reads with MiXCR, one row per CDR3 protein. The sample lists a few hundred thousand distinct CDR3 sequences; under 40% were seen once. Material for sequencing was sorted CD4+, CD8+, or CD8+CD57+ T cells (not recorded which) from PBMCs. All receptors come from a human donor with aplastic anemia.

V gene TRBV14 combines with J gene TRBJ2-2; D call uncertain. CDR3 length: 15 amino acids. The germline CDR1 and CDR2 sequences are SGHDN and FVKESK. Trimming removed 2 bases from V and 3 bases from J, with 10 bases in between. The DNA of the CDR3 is TGTGCCAGCAGCCAATATCTGTCCGACACCGGGGAGCTGTTTTTT. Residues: CASSQYLSDTGELFF.

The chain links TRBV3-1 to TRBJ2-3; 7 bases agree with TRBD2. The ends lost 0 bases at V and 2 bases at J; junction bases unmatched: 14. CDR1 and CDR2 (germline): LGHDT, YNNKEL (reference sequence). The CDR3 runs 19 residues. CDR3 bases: TGTGCCAGCAGCCAAGACGTAGTTGCGAGGCGGGGGACCACAGATACGCAGTATTTT. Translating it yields CASSQDVVARRGTTDTQYF.

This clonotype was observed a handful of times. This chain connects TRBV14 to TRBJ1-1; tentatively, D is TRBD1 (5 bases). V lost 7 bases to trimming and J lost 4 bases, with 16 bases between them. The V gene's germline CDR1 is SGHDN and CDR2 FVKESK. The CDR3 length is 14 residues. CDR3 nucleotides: TGTGCCAGCAAGACTACTTCAGGGAGCACTGAAGCTTTCTTT. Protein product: CASKTTSGSTEAFF.

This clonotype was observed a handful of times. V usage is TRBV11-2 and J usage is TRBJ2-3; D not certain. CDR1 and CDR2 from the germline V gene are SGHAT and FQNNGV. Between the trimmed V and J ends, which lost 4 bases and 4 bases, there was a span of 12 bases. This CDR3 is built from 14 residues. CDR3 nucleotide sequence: TGTGCCAGCAGCTACGTGGAAGAGGCAGATACGCAGTATTTT. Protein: CASSYVEEADTQYF.

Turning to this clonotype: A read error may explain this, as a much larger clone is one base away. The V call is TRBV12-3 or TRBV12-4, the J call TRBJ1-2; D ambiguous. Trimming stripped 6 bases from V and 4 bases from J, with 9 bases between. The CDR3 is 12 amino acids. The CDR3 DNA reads TGTGCCAGCAGCACGGACGTCTATGGCTACACCTTC. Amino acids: CASSTDVYGYTF.

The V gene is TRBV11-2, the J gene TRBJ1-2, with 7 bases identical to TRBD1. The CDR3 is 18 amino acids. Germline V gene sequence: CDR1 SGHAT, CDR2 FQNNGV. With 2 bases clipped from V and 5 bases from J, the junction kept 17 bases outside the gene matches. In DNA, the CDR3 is TGTGCCAGCAGCTTATGGATGGGGGACAGAAGATACACTTATGGCTACACCTTC. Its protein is CASSLWMGDRRYTYGYTF.

CDR3 in amino acids: CASSLSGTGGTGPFF. The CDR3 DNA follows: TGTGCCAGCAGCTTATCCGGGACAGGGGGCACGGGTCCGTTCTTC. The rearrangement links TRBV7-8 to TRBJ2-1; 12 bases are a match to TRBD1. The germline V gene encodes CDR1 SGHVS and CDR2 FQNEAQ. The CDR3 spans 15 residues. V lost 2 bases to trimming and J lost 15 bases; unmatched junction nucleotides: 11. Full variable domain (rest looked up from reference TRBV7-8 and TRBJ2-1): GAGVSQSPRYKVAKRGQDVALRCDPISGHVSLFWYQQALGQGPEFLTYFQNEAQLDKSGLPSDRFFAERPEGSVSTLKIQRTQQEDSAVYLCASSLSGTGGTGPFFGPGTRLTVL.

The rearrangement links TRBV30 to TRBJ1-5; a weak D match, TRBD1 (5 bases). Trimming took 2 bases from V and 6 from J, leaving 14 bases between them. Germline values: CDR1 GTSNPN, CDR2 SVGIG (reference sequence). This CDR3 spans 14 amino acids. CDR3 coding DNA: TGTGCCTGGAGTATGCCAGGGAGAATTCAGCCCCAGCATTTT. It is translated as CAWSMPGRIQPQHF.

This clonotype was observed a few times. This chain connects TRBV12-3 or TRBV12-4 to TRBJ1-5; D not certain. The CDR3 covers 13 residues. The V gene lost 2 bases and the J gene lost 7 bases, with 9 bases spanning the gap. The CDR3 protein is CASSLIGRQPQHF. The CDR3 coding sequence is TGTGCCAGCAGTTTAATAGGGCGGCAGCCCCAGCATTTT.

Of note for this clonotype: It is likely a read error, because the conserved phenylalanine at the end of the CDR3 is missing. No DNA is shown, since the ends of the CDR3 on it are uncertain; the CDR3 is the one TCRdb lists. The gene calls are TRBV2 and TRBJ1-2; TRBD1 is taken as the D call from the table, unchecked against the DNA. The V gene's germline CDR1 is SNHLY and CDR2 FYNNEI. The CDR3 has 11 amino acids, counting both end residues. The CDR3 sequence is CASSWDRVYSY.

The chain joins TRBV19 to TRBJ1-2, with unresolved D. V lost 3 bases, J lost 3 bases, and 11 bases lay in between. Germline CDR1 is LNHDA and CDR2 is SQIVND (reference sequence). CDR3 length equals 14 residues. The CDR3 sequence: CASSMTATDYGYTF. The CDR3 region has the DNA TGTGCCAGTAGTATGACCGCAACGGACTATGGCTACACCTTC. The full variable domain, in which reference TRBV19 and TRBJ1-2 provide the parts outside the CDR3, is DGGITQSPKYLFRKEGQNVTLSCEQNLNHDAMYWYRQDPGQGLRLIYYSQIVNDFQKGDIAEGYSVSREKKESFPLTVTSAQKNPTAFYLCASSMTATDYGYTFGSGTRLTVV.

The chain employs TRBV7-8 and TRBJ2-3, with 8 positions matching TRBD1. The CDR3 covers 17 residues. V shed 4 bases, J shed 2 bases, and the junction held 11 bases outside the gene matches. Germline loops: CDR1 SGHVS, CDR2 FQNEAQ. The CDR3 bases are TGTGCCAGCAGCTCTATTCTCCGGACAGGGTCCACAGATACGCAGTATTTT. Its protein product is CASSSILRTGSTDTQYF.

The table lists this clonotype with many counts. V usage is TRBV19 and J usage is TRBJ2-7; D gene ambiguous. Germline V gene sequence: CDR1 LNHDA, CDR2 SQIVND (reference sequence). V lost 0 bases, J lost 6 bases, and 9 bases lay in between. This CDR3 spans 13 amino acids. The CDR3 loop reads CASSIDGSVEQYF. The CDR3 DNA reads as TGTGCCAGTAGTATAGATGGATCCGTCGAGCAGTACTTC.

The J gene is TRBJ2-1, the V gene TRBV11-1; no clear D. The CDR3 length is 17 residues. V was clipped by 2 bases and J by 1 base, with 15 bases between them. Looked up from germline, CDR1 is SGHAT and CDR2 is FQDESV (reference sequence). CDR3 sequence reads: CASSLPRGATSYNEQFF. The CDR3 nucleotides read TGTGCCAGCAGCTTACCACGCGGTGCCACATCCTACAATGAGCAGTTCTTC.

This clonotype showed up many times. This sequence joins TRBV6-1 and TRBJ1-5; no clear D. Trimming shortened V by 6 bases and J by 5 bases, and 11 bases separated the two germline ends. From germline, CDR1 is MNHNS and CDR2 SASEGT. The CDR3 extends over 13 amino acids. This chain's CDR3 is CASRPYGDQPQHF. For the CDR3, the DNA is TGTGCCAGCAGACCCTACGGAGATCAGCCCCAGCATTTT.

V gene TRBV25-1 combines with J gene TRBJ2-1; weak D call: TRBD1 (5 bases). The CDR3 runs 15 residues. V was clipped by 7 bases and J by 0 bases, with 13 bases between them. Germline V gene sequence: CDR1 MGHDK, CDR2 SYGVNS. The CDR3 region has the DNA TGTGCCAGCATCCTTTCGGACACCTCCTACAATGAGCAGTTCTTC. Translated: CASILSDTSYNEQFF.

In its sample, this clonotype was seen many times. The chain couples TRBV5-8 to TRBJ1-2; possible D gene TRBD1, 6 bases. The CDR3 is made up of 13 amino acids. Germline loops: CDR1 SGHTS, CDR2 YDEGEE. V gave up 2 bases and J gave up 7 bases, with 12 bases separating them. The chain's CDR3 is CASSLVQGFGYTF. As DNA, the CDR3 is TGTGCCAGCAGCTTAGTACAGGGTTTTGGCTACACCTTC.

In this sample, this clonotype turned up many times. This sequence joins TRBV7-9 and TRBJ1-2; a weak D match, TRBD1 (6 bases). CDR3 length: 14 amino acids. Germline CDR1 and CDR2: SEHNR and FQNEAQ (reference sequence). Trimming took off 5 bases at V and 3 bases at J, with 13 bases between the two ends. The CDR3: CASSPPGAYYGYTF. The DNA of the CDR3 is TGTGCCAGCAGCCCCCCGGGGGCATACTATGGCTACACCTTC.

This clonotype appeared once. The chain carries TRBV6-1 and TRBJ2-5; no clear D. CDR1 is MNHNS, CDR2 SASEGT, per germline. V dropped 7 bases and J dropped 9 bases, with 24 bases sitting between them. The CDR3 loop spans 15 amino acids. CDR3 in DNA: TGTGCCAGCAAGTTTCGTTCGAATAGCAATCAGCCCCAGTACTTC. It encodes CASKFRSNSNQPQYF.

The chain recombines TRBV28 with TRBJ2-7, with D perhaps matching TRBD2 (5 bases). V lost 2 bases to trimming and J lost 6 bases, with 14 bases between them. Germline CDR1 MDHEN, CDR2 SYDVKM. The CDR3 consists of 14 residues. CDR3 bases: TGTGCCAGCAGTTTAGGGCAGCCGAGGGCCGAGCAGTACTTC. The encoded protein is CASSLGQPRAEQYF.

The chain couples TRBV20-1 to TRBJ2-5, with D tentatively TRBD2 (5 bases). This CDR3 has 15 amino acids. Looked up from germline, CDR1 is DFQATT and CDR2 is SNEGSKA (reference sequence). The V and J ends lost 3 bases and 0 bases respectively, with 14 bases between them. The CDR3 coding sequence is TGCAGTGCTAGTGATTTGCGGGCGAACCAAGAGACCCAGTACTTC. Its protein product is CSASDLRANQETQYF.

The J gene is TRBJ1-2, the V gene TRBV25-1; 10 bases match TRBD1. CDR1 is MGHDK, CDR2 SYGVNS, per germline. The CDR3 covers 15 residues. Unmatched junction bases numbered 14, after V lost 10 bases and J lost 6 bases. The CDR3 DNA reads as TGTGCCATACCCTCCGTTGATGGGACAGGGGATGGCTACACCTTC. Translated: CAIPSVDGTGDGYTF.

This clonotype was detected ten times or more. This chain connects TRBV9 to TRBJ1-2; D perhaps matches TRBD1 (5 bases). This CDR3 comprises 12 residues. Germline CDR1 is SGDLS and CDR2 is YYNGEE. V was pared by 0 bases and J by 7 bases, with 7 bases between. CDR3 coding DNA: TGTGCCAGCAGCGTAGGCGGGGGTGGCTACACCTTC. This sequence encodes CASSVGGGGYTF. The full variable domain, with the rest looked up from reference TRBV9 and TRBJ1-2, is DSGVTQTPKHLITATGQRVTLRCSPRSGDLSVYWYQQSLDQGLQFLIQYYNGEERAKGNILERFSAQQFPDLHSELNLSSLELGDSALYFCASSVGGGGYTFGSGTRLTVV.

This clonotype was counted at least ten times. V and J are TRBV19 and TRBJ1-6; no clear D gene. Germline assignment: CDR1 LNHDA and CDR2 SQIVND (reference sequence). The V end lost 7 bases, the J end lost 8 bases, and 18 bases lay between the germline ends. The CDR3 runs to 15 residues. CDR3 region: CASKVADLYDSPLHF. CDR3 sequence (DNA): TGTGCCAGTAAGGTGGCAGACCTATATGATTCACCCCTCCACTTT.

The CDR3 sequence is CASSLESAYGYTF. The CDR3 DNA reads as TGTGCCAGCAGCTTGGAATCGGCGTATGGCTACACCTTC. The chain uses TRBV5-6 and TRBJ1-2; D not certain. The V gene's germline CDR1 is SGHDT and CDR2 YYEEEE. The CDR3 is made up of 13 amino acids. The V gene lost 0 bases and the J gene lost 5 bases, with 8 bases spanning the gap.

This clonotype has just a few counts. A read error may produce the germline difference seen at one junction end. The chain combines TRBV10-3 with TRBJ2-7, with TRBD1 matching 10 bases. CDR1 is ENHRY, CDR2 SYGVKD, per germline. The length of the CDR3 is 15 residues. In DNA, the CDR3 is TGTGCCAGCAGTTTAAGGGGACAGGGGACCTACGAGCAGTACTTC. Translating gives CASSLRGQGTYEQYF.

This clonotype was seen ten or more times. CDR3 sequence (DNA): TGTGCCAGTAGTCGGGACTACTACTCCTACGAGCAGTACTTC. This translates into CASSRDYYSYEQYF. V gene TRBV19 combines with J gene TRBJ2-7; 7 bases align to TRBD2. The CDR3 is made up of 14 amino acids. Unmatched junction bases numbered 4, after V lost 5 bases and J lost 0 bases. Per the germline V gene, CDR1 is LNHDA and CDR2 is SQIVND (reference sequence).

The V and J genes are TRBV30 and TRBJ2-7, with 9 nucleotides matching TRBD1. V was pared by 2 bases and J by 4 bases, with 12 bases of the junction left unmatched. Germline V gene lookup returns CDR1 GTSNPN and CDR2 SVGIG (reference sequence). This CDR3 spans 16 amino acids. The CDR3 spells CAWSTPRTGDRYEQYF. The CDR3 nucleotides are TGTGCCTGGAGTACCCCCCGGACAGGGGACAGGTACGAGCAGTACTTC.

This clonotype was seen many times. The DNA of the CDR3 is TGCAGTGCCCAGTCCGGGACTAGCGGCCAAGAGACCCAGTACTTC. Protein product: CSAQSGTSGQETQYF. The chain joins TRBV20-1 to TRBJ2-5, with 11 bases matching TRBD2. Germline CDR1 DFQATT, CDR2 SNEGSKA (reference sequence). The CDR3 extends over 15 amino acids. The junction had 7 bases not matched to a gene; V was cut back by 6 bases and J by 1 base.

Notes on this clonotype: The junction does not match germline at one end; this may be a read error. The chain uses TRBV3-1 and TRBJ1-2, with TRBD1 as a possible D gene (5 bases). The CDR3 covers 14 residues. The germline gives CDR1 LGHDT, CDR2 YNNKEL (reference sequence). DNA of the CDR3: TGTGTCAGCAGCCGAGGTGGGGACGACTATGGCTACACCTTC. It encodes CVSSRGGDDYGYTF.

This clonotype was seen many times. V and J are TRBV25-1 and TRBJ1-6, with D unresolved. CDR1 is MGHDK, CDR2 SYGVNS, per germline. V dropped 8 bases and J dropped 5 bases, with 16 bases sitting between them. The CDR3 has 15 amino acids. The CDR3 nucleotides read TGTGCCAGCCATCCTATACCAAACAATAATTCACCCCTCCACTTT. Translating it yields CASHPIPNNNSPLHF.

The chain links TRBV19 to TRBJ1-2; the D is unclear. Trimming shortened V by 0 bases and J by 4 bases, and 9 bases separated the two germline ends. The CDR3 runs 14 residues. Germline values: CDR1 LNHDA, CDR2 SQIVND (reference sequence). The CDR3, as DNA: TGTGCCAGTAGTATAGAGTGGGGTAGCTATGGCTACACCTTC. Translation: CASSIEWGSYGYTF.